The 30 T cell receptor beta chains below come from one sample, sequenced in a study of regulatory and conventional T cells in RAG deficiency. Blood CD4+ CD25-high CD127-low regulatory T cells supplied the genomic DNA template. Generated by immunoSEQ multiplex PCR, the TCRdb table keeps only in-frame clones and is missing some. Of approximately 10,000 clones listed, approximately 94% are singletons. These data were also filed under a second study, of regulatory T cells. That work states: The primer mix had 52 TRBV and 13 TRBJ primers.

Sample: CD127- CD25+ CD4+ Tregs sorted from blood. The receptor source for this set is a human donor in good health.

This rearrangement joins TRBV4-1 to TRBJ1-2; TRBD1 might be the D (6 bases). Germline V gene data show CDR1 as MGHRA and CDR2 as YSYEKL. The CDR3 is 15 residues long. Trimming removed 5 bases from V and 5 bases from J, with 18 bases in between. CDR3 nucleotides: TGCGCCAGCAGCACTGGGGGCAGGCGAGGGTATGGCTACACCTTC. Protein product: CASSTGGRRGYGYTF.

The CDR3 loop reads CASSLWAGANYGYTF. CDR3 sequence (DNA): TGTGCCAGCAGTTTATGGGCAGGGGCTAACTATGGCTACACCTTC. This chain connects TRBV28 to TRBJ1-2; possible D gene TRBD1, 6 bases. V was clipped by 0 bases and J by 0 bases, with 8 bases between them. This CDR3 region has 15 residues. Germline CDR1 is MDHEN and CDR2 is SYDVKM.

This clone was observed once. The gene calls are TRBV7-8 and TRBJ1-2, with a possible D match to TRBD1 (5 bases). Germline V CDR1 and CDR2: SGHVS, FQNEAQ. Trimming took 6 bases from V and 3 from J, leaving 14 bases between them. The CDR3 consists of 14 residues. The CDR3 DNA is TGTGCCAGCAGTCTTCGGACAACCGACTATGGCTACACCTTC. The encoded protein is CASSLRTTDYGYTF.

This clone was detected once. This chain uses TRBV5-1 with TRBJ2-1; 8 positions agree with TRBD1. This CDR3 has 13 residues. V gave up 5 bases and J gave up 8 bases; unmatched junction bases: 6. CDR1 and CDR2 (germline): SGHRS, YFSETQ. The CDR3 region is CASRVGQVDEQFF. As DNA, the CDR3 is TGCGCCAGCAGAGTGGGACAGGTGGATGAGCAGTTCTTC.

This chain connects TRBV5-1 to TRBJ1-6; D unclear. CDR3 length: 12 amino acids. With 1 base removed from V and 9 bases from J, the gap between germline ends came to 5 bases. The V gene's germline CDR1 is SGHRS and CDR2 YFSETQ. CDR3 DNA sequence: TGCGCCAGCAGCTTGACTGGTTCACCCCTCCACTTT. Translating it yields CASSLTGSPLHF. The whole variable domain, remainder taken from reference TRBV5-1 and TRBJ1-6, is KAGVTQTPRYLIKTRGQQVTLSCSPISGHRSVSWYQQTPGQGLQFLFEYFSETQRNKGNFPGRFSGRQFSNSRSEMNVSTLELGDSALYLCASSLTGSPLHFGNGTRLTVT.

The chain is built from TRBV15 and TRBJ2-7, with TRBD2 matching 10 bases. The germline V gene has CDR1 LNHNV and CDR2 YYDKDF (reference sequence). V trimming: 1 base; J trimming: 2 bases; junction bases outside the gene matches: 2. The length of the CDR3 is 15 residues. The CDR3 reads CATSRGSGGAYEQYF. CDR3 nucleotide sequence: TGTGCCACCAGCAGAGGAAGCGGGGGGGCCTACGAGCAGTACTTC.

The gene calls are TRBV9 and TRBJ1-3; a weak D match, TRBD1 (6 bases). Germline CDR1 is SGDLS and CDR2 is YYNGEE. V shed 0 bases and J shed 5 bases, with 12 bases lying between them. CDR3 length equals 15 residues. The CDR3 sequence is CASSVGGQGRNTIYF. CDR3 sequence (DNA): TGTGCCAGCAGCGTAGGGGGGCAGGGGAGAAACACCATATATTTT. Using reference TRBV9 and TRBJ1-3 for the parts outside the CDR3, the full variable domain is DSGVTQTPKHLITATGQRVTLRCSPRSGDLSVYWYQQSLDQGLQFLIQYYNGEERAKGNILERFSAQQFPDLHSELNLSSLELGDSALYFCASSVGGQGRNTIYFGEGSWLTVV.

CDR3 coding DNA: TGCGCCAGCAGCTCCACCCTGACTAGCTCCTACGAGCAGTACTTC. It is translated as CASSSTLTSSYEQYF. The chain links TRBV5-1 to TRBJ2-7, with D tentatively TRBD2 (6 bases). Trimming took 3 bases from V and 0 from J, leaving 13 bases between them. The CDR3 has 15 residues. Germline V gives CDR1 SGHRS, CDR2 YFSETQ.

In nucleotides, the CDR3 is TGTGCCAGCAGCGCTTACTTGAACACTGAAGCTTTCTTT. It yields the protein CASSAYLNTEAFF. This sequence joins TRBV7-3 and TRBJ1-1; D gene unclear. In germline, CDR1 is SGHTA, CDR2 FQGTGA. This CDR3 is 13 amino acids long. Trimming removed 5 bases from V and 0 bases from J, with 7 bases in between.

V gene TRBV27 combines with J gene TRBJ2-3, with a tentative D call TRBD1 (5 bases). Deletions cut 2 bases from V and 2 bases from J, with 8 bases between. The germline V gene has CDR1 MNHEY and CDR2 SMNVEV (reference sequence). The CDR3 runs to 14 residues. The CDR3 DNA reads as TGTGCCAGCAGTTTAGGACACCTCACAGATACGCAGTATTTT. This codes for CASSLGHLTDTQYF.

The chain recombines TRBV4-2 with TRBJ2-7, with 9 bases aligning to TRBD2. Trimming at V came to 4 bases and at J to 9 bases, leaving 7 bases not matched to a gene. Germline CDR1 and CDR2: LGHNA and YNFKEQ. The CDR3 length is 13 residues. The CDR3 loop is CASSLRTSEVQYF. The CDR3 region has the DNA TGTGCCAGCAGCCTCCGGACTAGCGAGGTGCAGTACTTC.

This clone was counted between two and nine times. J is TRBJ2-2 and V is TRBV11-2, with no clear D. Per germline, CDR1 SGHAT and CDR2 FQNNGV. The CDR3 runs to 13 residues. Trimming took off 1 base at V and 4 bases at J, with 4 bases between the two ends. This chain's CDR3 is CASSLVSTGELFF. CDR3 in DNA: TGTGCCAGCAGCTTAGTGAGCACCGGGGAGCTGTTTTTT.

CDR3: CASAEAPTTGELFF. Here the CDR3 DNA reads TGTGCCAGTGCGGAGGCCCCGACCACCGGGGAGCTGTTTTTT. This chain links TRBV19 with TRBJ2-2; perhaps TRBD2 as D (5 bases). Trimming removed 8 bases from V and 4 bases from J, with 14 bases in between. The CDR3 is made up of 14 amino acids. The germline gives CDR1 LNHDA, CDR2 SQIVND (reference sequence). Together with reference TRBV19 and TRBJ2-2, the CDR3 gives the full variable domain: DGGITQSPKYLFRKEGQNVTLSCEQNLNHDAMYWYRQDPGQGLRLIYYSQIVNDFQKGDIAEGYSVSREKKESFPLTVTSAQKNPTAFYLCASAEAPTTGELFFGEGSRLTVL.

The genes are TRBV10-2 and TRBJ1-1; TRBD1 might be the D (5 bases). CDR1 is WSHSY and CDR2 is SAAADI in the germline V gene. The CDR3 contains 13 residues. V was shortened by 7 bases and J by 4 bases, with 13 bases between the two germline ends. The chain's CDR3 is CASKFDSATEAFF. In DNA form, the CDR3 reads TGCGCCAGCAAATTCGACAGTGCCACTGAAGCTTTCTTT.

The rearrangement joins TRBV7-6 to TRBJ1-5; D call uncertain. Trimming shortened V by 5 bases and J by 3 bases, and 11 bases separated the two germline ends. This CDR3 region has 14 residues. CDR1 is SGHVS, CDR2 FNYEAQ, per germline. The CDR3 region has the DNA TGTGCCAGCAGCCCCGTACTGAACAATCAGCCCCAGCATTTT. Protein sequence: CASSPVLNNQPQHF.

This sequence joins TRBV5-8 and TRBJ1-1, with D unresolved. V shed 0 bases and J shed 4 bases, with 7 bases lying between them. The CDR3 sequence is 13 residues long. The germline V gene has CDR1 SGHTS and CDR2 YDEGEE. In DNA form, the CDR3 reads TGTGCCAGCAGCTTGGTTAGTGGCACTGAAGCTTTCTTT. The encoded protein is CASSLVSGTEAFF. Drawing the rest from reference TRBV5-8 and TRBJ1-1, the complete variable domain is EAGVTQSPTHLIKTRGQQATLRCSPISGHTSVYWYQQALGLGLQFLLWYDEGEERNRGNFPPRFSGRQFPNYSSELNVNALELEDSALYLCASSLVSGTEAFFGQGTRLTVV.

The chain combines TRBV18 with TRBJ1-5; 8 nucleotides agree with TRBD1. Germline assignment: CDR1 KGHSH and CDR2 LQKENI. Trimming removed 6 bases from V and 4 bases from J; junction bases left unmatched: 8. The CDR3 runs to 15 residues. Here the CDR3 reads CASSRGTGKNQPQHF. The DNA for the CDR3 is TGTGCCAGCTCCCGCGGGACAGGCAAAAATCAGCCCCAGCATTTT.

V is TRBV2 and J is TRBJ2-7; a possible D gene is TRBD2 (6 bases). Trimming cost V 4 bases and J 2 bases, with 15 bases left between them. Germline V gene lookup returns CDR1 SNHLY and CDR2 FYNNEI. CDR3 size: 15 residues. The CDR3 DNA reads TGTGCCAGCAGTGCTCCGGGGGTCCCAACCTACGAGCAGTACTTC. Protein sequence: CASSAPGVPTYEQYF.

This sequence joins TRBV28 and TRBJ2-1, with 7 positions matching TRBD1. Germline loops: CDR1 MDHEN, CDR2 SYDVKM. This CDR3 region has 13 residues. The trim removed 6 bases at V and 8 bases at J, leaving 7 bases unmatched. CDR3 region: CASREGGRDEQFF. In DNA form, the CDR3 reads TGTGCCAGCAGAGAAGGGGGCAGGGATGAGCAGTTCTTC.

This chain connects TRBV27 to TRBJ1-2, with D possibly TRBD1 on 5 matching bases. Looked up from germline, CDR1 is MNHEY and CDR2 is SMNVEV (reference sequence). The germline V and J ends were trimmed by 5 bases and 0 bases, with 10 bases remaining between them. The CDR3 totals 14 residues. CDR3 sequence (DNA): TGTGCCAGCAGTCTGCGACAGACTAACTATGGCTACACCTTC. Translation: CASSLRQTNYGYTF.

V and J are TRBV5-4 and TRBJ1-1, with 7 bases identical to TRBD1. V shed 4 bases, J shed 4 bases, and the junction held 16 bases outside the gene matches. The germline gives CDR1 SGHNT, CDR2 YYREEE (reference sequence). The CDR3 length is 17 residues. The CDR3 DNA follows: TGTGCCAGCAGCGCGCCGACAGGGTCGGTTTTCGGCACTGAAGCTTTCTTT. This translates into CASSAPTGSVFGTEAFF.

V gene TRBV5-1 combines with J gene TRBJ1-6; 7 bases map to TRBD1. CDR1 is SGHRS and CDR2 is YFSETQ in the germline V gene. After removal of 0 bases from V and 7 bases from J, the junction contained 4 bases not matched to a gene. The CDR3 contains 15 residues. The CDR3 DNA sequence: TGCGCCAGCAGCTTGGGGCAGGGGGGAAATTCACCCCTCCACTTT. This translates into CASSLGQGGNSPLHF.

The gene calls are TRBV2 and TRBJ2-3; TRBD1 agrees at 10 bases. Trimming cost V 5 bases and J 0 bases; bases outside gene matches: 8. The germline CDR1 and CDR2 sequences are SNHLY and FYNNEI. CDR3 length equals 17 residues. The CDR3, as DNA: TGTGCCAGCAGTCGACAGGGGGCTTCTCATAGCACAGATACGCAGTATTTT. Protein: CASSRQGASHSTDTQYF. The full variable domain, with the rest looked up from reference TRBV2 and TRBJ2-3, is EPEVTQTPSHQVTQMGQEVILRCVPISNHLYFYWYRQILGQKVEFLVSFYNNEISEKSEIFDDQFSVERPDGSNFTLKIRSTKLEDSAMYFCASSRQGASHSTDTQYFGPGTRLTVL.

This chain joins TRBV5-1 and TRBJ2-3, with D tentatively TRBD2 (6 bases). CDR3 length: 13 amino acids. CDR1 is SGHRS and CDR2 is YFSETQ in the germline V gene. The V end lost 3 bases, the J end lost 2 bases, and 7 bases lay between the germline ends. CDR3 bases: TGCGCCAGCAGCTCGGGGGTCACAGATACGCAGTATTTT. It translates to CASSSGVTDTQYF.

V usage is TRBV19 and J usage is TRBJ2-2; a possible D gene is TRBD1 (6 bases). Germline-derived CDR1 and CDR2 are LNHDA and SQIVND (reference sequence). The length of the CDR3 is 15 residues. The V end was cut by 3 bases, the J end by 4 bases, with 12 bases between. This chain's CDR3 is CASSISGTITGELFF. The CDR3 DNA is TGTGCCAGTAGTATTTCCGGGACAATCACCGGGGAGCTGTTTTTT.

V and J are TRBV15 and TRBJ2-7, with 8 positions matching TRBD1. Germline assignment: CDR1 LNHNV and CDR2 YYDKDF (reference sequence). The V gene end was trimmed by 3 bases and the J gene end by 5 bases; junction bases not matched to a gene: 12. The CDR3 runs to 16 residues. The CDR3 bases are TGTGCCACCAGCAGCCCGCGGACAGGGTTGAGGAACGAGCAGTACTTC. Its translation is CATSSPRTGLRNEQYF.

This chain uses TRBV5-1 with TRBJ2-6; D remains ambiguous. The ends were cut back, 4 bases at V and 2 bases at J, with 10 bases in the middle. The CDR3 is made up of 15 amino acids. Germline V lookup: CDR1 SGHRS, CDR2 YFSETQ. The DNA for the CDR3 is TGCGCCAGCAGCCTACAGTCCCCTGGGGCCAACGTCCTGACTTTC. This encodes CASSLQSPGANVLTF.

The rearrangement links TRBV27 to TRBJ2-1; 8 bases align to TRBD2. The CDR3 sequence is 15 residues long. Germline lookup yields CDR1 MNHEY and CDR2 SMNVEV (reference sequence). V lost 6 bases to trimming and J lost 8 bases; unmatched junction nucleotides: 12. Here the CDR3 DNA reads TGTGCCAGCAGGAGCCGGGGGGGGCCACATGATGAGCAGTTCTTC. Its translation is CASRSRGGPHDEQFF.

The rearrangement joins TRBV7-9 to TRBJ1-2; D is ambiguous. This CDR3 spans 14 amino acids. V was trimmed by 5 bases and J by 7 bases, leaving 17 bases between them. Germline assignment: CDR1 SEHNR and CDR2 FQNEAQ (reference sequence). This CDR3 reads CASSPPAVQSGYTF. The CDR3, as DNA: TGTGCCAGCAGCCCCCCGGCGGTGCAGAGTGGCTACACCTTC. The entire variable domain, with the rest obtained from reference TRBV7-9 and TRBJ1-2, is as follows: DTGVSQNPRHKITKRGQNVTFRCDPISEHNRLYWYRQTLGQGPEFLTYFQNEAQLEKSRLLSDRFSAERPKGSFSTLEIQRTEQGDSAMYLCASSPPAVQSGYTFGSGTRLTVV.

The chain carries TRBV5-1 and TRBJ2-3; a possible D gene is TRBD2 (5 bases). This CDR3 has 17 amino acids. Germline CDR1 and CDR2: SGHRS and YFSETQ. Trimming pared 1 base from V and 0 bases from J, leaving 15 bases between. CDR3 residues: CASSLPKTPGSTDTQYF. For the CDR3, the DNA is TGCGCCAGCAGCTTGCCCAAAACCCCGGGGAGCACAGATACGCAGTATTTT.